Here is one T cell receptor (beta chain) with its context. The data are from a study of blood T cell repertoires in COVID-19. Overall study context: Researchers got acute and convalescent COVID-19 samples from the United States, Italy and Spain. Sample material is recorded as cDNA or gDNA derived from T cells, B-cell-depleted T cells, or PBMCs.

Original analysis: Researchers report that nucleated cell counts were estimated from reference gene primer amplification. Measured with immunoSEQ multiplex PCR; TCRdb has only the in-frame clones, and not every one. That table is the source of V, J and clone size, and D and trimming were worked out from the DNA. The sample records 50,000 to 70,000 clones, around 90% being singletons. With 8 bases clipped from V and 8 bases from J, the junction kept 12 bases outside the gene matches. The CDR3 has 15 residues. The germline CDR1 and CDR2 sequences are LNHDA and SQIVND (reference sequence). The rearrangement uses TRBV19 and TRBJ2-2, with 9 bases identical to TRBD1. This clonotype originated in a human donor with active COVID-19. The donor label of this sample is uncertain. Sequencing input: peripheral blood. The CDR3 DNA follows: TGTGCCAGTGTAGTCGGACAGGGGATTCGAGGGGAGCTGTTTTTT. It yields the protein CASVVGQGIRGELFF.